These 5 T cell receptor beta chains were sequenced from one sample in a study of T cell responses to AZD1222 COVID-19 vaccine. Here immunoSEQ multiplex PCR was the method, and the copy in TCRdb shows in-frame clones only, minus some. This table holds about 130,000 clones, roughly 93% found once. The material sequenced was peripheral blood, taken on day 0 of AZD1222 vaccination. The receptors were gathered from an adult in good health.

This chain joins TRBV14 and TRBJ1-2; TRBD1 aligns across 7 bases. The germline V gene has CDR1 SGHDN and CDR2 FVKESK. The CDR3 is 15 amino acids. V shed 3 bases, J shed 8 bases, and the junction held 12 bases outside the gene matches. The CDR3 DNA is TGTGCCAGCAGCCAGCCGGGACAGCCCAGGAGAGGCTACACCTTC. Translated: CASSQPGQPRRGYTF.

This clone was detected only once. The chain recombines TRBV7-8 with TRBJ2-3; TRBD2 aligns across 15 bases. The V gene's germline CDR1 is SGHVS and CDR2 FQNEAQ. The CDR3 extends over 17 amino acids. V shed 1 base and J 5 bases; nucleotides not matched to a gene: 4. CDR3 loop: CASSLGGLAGGLDTQYF. As DNA, the CDR3 is TGTGCCAGCAGCTTAGGGGGACTAGCGGGAGGTCTAGATACGCAGTATTTT.

The chain couples TRBV5-4 to TRBJ2-5; TRBD1 matches 7 bases. V was pared by 4 bases and J by 2 bases, with 8 bases of the junction left unmatched. The CDR3 loop spans 15 amino acids. CDR1 and CDR2 (germline): SGHNT, YYREEE (reference sequence). The CDR3: CASSRSTTGQETQYF. CDR3 in DNA: TGTGCCAGCAGCCGAAGTACGACAGGGCAAGAGACCCAGTACTTC.

This clone was seen once. The CDR3 DNA is TGTGCCAGCAGCCTAGGAGCAGGCGCTGGCACCATATATTTT. Its translation is CASSLGAGAGTIYF. J is TRBJ1-3 and V is TRBV3-1 (or the pseudogene TRBV3-2); D call uncertain. The CDR3 totals 14 residues. CDR1 is LGHDT, CDR2 YNNKEL, per germline (reference sequence). V gave up 4 bases and J gave up 9 bases, with 16 bases separating them.

This sequence joins TRBV28 and TRBJ1-5; D remains ambiguous. Looked up from germline, CDR1 is MDHEN and CDR2 is SYDVKM. The CDR3 is made up of 13 amino acids. Trimming left V 3 bases short and J 0 bases short, with 3 bases between. CDR3 residues: CASSLGSNQPQHF. The CDR3 DNA sequence: TGTGCCAGCAGTTTGGGTAGCAATCAGCCCCAGCATTTT.